Below, 5 T cell receptor beta chains from the same sample are listed, as sequenced in a study of blood T cell repertoires in COVID-19. Some clones are missing from TCRdb's copy, which holds only in-frame ones; the method was immunoSEQ multiplex PCR. The sample lists approximately 300,000 clones; roughly 90% were seen once. Sequencing used peripheral blood. The receptors come from a woman in her fifties or sixties with active or convalescent COVID-19.

This chain uses TRBV7-2 with TRBJ2-1; the D is unclear. V was cut by 3 bases and J by 8 bases, with 5 bases left in between. The length of the CDR3 is 11 residues. Looked up from germline, CDR1 is SGHTA and CDR2 is FQGNSA. CDR3 sequence: CASSFIDEQFF. DNA of the CDR3: TGTGCCAGCAGCTTTATCGATGAGCAGTTCTTC.

The chain recombines TRBV27 with TRBJ2-3, with TRBD2 identical over 14 bases. The V gene's germline CDR1 is MNHEY and CDR2 SMNVEV (reference sequence). There are 15 residues in the CDR3. Germline trimming cut 5 bases from V and 6 bases from J; bases unmatched to any gene: 4. The CDR3 DNA reads as TGTGCCAGCAGTCCTCGGACTAGCGGGAGGGATACGCAGTATTTT. As protein: CASSPRTSGRDTQYF.

The chain couples TRBV19 to TRBJ2-7, with TRBD1 identical over 8 bases. This CDR3 spans 14 amino acids. Germline V gives CDR1 LNHDA, CDR2 SQIVND (reference sequence). The ends lost 2 bases at V and 6 bases at J; junction bases unmatched: 6. The CDR3, as DNA: TGTGCCAGTAGTATAATCGGACAGGGAAGCGAGCAGTACTTC. Translating it yields CASSIIGQGSEQYF.

The V gene is TRBV4-3, the J gene TRBJ1-6; no firm D call. The germline V gene encodes CDR1 LGHNA and CDR2 YSLEER. V was pared by 0 bases and J by 3 bases, with 9 bases between. CDR3 size: 16 residues. The CDR3 spells CASSQERGGYNSPLHF. The CDR3 DNA reads as TGCGCCAGCAGCCAAGAAAGAGGTGGCTATAATTCACCCCTCCACTTT.

The count of this clone is one. The gene calls are TRBV4-2 and TRBJ2-7; maybe TRBD2 (6 bases). V was trimmed by 1 base and J by 0 bases, leaving 13 bases between them. CDR3 size: 16 residues. Germline-derived CDR1 and CDR2 are LGHNA and YNFKEQ. The CDR3 region is CASSQVGGVSSYEQYF. In DNA, the CDR3 is TGTGCCAGCAGCCAAGTAGGCGGGGTAAGCTCCTACGAGCAGTACTTC.